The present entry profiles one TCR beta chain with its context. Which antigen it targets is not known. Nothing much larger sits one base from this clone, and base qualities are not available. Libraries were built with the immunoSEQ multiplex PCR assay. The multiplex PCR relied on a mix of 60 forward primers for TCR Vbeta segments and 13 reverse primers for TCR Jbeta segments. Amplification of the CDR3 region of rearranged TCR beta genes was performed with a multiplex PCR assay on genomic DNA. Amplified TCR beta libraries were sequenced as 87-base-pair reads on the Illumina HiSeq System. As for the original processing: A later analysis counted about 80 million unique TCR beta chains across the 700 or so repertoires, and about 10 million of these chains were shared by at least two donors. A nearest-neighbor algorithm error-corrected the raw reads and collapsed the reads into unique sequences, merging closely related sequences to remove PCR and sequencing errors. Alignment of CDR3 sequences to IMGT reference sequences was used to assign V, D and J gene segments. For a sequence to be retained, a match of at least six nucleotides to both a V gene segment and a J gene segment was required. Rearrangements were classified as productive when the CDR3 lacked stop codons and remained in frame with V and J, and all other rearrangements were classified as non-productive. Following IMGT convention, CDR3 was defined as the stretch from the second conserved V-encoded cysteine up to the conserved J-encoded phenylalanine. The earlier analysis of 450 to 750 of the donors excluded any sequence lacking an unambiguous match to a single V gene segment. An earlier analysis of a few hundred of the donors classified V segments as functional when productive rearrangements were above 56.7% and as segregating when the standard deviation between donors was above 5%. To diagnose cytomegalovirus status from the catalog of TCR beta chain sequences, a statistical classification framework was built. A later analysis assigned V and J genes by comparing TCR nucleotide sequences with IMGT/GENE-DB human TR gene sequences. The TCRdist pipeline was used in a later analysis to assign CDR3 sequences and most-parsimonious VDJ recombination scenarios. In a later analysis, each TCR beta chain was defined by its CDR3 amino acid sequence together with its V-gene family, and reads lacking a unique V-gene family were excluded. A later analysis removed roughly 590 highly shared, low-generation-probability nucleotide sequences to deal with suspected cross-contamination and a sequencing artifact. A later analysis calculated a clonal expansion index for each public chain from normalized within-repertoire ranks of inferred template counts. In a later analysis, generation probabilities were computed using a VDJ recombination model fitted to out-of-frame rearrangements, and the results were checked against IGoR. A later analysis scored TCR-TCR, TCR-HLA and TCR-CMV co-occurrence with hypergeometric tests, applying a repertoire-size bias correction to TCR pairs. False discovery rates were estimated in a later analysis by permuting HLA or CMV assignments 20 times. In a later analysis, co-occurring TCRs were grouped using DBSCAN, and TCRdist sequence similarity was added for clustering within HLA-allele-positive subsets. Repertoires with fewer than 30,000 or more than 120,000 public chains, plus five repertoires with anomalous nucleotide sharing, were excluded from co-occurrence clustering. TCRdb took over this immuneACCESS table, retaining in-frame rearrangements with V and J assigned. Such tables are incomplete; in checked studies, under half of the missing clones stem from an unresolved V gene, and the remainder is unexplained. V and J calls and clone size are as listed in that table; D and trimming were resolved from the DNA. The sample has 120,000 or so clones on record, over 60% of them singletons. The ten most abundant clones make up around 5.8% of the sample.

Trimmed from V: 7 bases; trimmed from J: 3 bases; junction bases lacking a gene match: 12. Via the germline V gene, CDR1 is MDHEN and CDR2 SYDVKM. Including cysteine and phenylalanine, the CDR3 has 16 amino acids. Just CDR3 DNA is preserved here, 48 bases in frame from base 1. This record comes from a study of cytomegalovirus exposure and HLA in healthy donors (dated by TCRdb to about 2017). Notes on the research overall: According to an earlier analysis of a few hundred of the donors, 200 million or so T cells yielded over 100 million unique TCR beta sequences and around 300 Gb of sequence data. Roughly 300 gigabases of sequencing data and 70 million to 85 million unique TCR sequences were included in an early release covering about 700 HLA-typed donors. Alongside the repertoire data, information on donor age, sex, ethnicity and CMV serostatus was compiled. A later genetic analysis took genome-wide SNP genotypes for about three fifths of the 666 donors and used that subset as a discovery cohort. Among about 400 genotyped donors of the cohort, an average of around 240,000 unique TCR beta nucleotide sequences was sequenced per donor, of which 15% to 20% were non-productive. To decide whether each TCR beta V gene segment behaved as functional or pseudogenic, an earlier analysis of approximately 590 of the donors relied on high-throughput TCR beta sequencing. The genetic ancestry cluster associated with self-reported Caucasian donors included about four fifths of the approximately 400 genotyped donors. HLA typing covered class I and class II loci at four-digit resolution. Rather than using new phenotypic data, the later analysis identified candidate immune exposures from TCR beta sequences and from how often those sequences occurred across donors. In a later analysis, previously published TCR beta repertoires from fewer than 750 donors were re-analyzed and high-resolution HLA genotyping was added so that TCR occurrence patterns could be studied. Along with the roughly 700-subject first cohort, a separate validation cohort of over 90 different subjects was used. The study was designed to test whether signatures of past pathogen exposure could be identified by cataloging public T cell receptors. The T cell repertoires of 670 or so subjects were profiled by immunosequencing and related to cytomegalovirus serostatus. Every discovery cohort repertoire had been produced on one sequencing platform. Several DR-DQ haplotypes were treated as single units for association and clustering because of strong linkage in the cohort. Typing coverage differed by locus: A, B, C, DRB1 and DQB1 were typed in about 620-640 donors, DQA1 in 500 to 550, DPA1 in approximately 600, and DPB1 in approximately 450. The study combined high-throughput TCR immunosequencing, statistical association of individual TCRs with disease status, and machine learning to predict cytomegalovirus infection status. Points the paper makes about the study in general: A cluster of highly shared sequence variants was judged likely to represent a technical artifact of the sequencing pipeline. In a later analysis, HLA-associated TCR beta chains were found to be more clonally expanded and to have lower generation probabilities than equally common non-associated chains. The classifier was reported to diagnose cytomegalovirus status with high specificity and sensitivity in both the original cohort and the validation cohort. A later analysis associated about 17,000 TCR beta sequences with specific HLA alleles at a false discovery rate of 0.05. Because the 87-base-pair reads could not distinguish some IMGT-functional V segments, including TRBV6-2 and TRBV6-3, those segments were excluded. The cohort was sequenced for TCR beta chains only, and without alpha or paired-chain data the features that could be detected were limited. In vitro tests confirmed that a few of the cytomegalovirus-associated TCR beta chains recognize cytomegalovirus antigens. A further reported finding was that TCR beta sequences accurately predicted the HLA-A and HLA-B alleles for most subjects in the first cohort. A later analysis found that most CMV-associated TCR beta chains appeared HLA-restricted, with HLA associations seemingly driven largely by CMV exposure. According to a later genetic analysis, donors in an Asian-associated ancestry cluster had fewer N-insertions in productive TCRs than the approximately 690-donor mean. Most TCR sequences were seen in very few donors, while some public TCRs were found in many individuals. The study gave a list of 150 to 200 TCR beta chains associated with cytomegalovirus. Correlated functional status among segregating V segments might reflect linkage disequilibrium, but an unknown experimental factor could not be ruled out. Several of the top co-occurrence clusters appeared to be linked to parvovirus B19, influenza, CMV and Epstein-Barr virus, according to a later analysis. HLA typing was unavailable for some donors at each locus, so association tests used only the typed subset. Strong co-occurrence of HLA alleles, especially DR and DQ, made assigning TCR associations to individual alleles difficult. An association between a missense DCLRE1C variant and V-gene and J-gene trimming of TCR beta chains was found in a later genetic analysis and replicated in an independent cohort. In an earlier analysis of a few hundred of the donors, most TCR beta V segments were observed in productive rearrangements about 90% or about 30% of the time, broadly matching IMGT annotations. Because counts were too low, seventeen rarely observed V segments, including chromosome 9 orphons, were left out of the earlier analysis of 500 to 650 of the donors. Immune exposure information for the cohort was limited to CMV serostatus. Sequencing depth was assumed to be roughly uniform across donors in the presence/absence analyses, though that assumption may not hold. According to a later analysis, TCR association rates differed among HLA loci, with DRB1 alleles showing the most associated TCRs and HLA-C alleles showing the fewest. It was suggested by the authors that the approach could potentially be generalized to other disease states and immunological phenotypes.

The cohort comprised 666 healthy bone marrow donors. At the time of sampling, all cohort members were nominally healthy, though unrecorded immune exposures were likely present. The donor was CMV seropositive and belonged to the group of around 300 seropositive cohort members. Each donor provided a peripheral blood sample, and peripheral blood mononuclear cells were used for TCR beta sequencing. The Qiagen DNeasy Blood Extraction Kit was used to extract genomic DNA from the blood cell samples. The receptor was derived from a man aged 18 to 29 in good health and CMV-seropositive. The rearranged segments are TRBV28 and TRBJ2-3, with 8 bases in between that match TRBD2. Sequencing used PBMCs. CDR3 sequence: CASTLSGGGRTDTQYF. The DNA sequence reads TGTGCCAGCACTCTTAGCGGCGGGGGGAGAACAGATACGCAGTATTTT. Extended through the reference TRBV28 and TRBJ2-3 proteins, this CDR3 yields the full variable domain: DVKVTQSSRYLVKRTGEKVFLECVQDMDHENMFWYRQDPGLGLRLIYFSYDVKMKEKGDIPEGYSVSREKKERFSLILESASTNQTSMYLCASTLSGGGRTDTQYFGPGTRLTVL.